This T cell receptor (beta chain) was captured by sequencing in a study of beta chain features in type 1 diabetes. Every bit of the isolated RNA underwent reverse transcription, so sequencing read expressed TCRB transcripts. Profiled with immunoSEQ multiplex PCR; TCRdb holds only in-frame clones, not every one. The data hold over 100,000 clones, with 16% observed a single time. CDR3 length equals 14 residues. Trimming stripped 4 bases from V and 5 bases from J, with 15 bases between. Germline CDR1 and CDR2: SGDLS and YYNGEE. Comments on this clone: Its matching antigen is unknown.

Blood was drawn once from each donor into heparinised tubes. The draws averaged about 110 mL. Purities over 98% were achieved in all sorted populations. The study, taken as a whole, reports: Type 1 diabetes patients had moderately but significantly shorter TCRB CDR3s in all four CD4+ subsets.

The sample comprised central memory CD4+ T cells from blood. The sequence was obtained from a man in his thirties or forties with type 1 diabetes. The chain carries TRBV9 and TRBJ1-1; D possibly corresponds to TRBD1 (5 bases). For the CDR3, the DNA is TGTGCCAGCAGCTTCCGGACGGACACTACTGAAGCTTTCTTT. Its protein is CASSFRTDTTEAFF.